Given below is one T cell receptor (beta chain) in context. The clone's antigen remains unknown. Base qualities are not provided; no much larger clone lies one nucleotide away. The source of the sample is a study of T cells after yellow fever vaccination (dated by TCRdb to 2018 to 2020). Notes on the research overall: The SMART-Seq v4 Ultra Low Input RNA kit was used to prepare libraries from fractions with low cell numbers. To track T-cell clones before and after primary and booster YFV17D yellow fever vaccination, bulk TCR alpha and beta repertoires were sequenced longitudinally. Two healthy male donors made up the cohort, one aged 18 to 29 years and the other aged 30 to 40 years. Blood samples were taken at several timepoints before and after primary and secondary immunization, and bulk PBMC replicates and cell subsets were isolated.

After removal of 2 bases from V and 3 bases from J, the junction retains 13 bases not matched to a gene. From the cysteine up to the phenylalanine, the CDR3 has a length of 17 residues. The CDR3 DNA has 51 bases and is translated from base 1. The germline V gene gives CDR1 as LGHNA and CDR2 as YNFKEQ. Synthesis of TCR cDNA relied on 5'RACE template switching, a step that introduced a universal primer site along with unique molecular identifiers. Priming for cDNA synthesis came from both the TCR alpha and TCR beta constant segments. Two PCR steps were used to amplify libraries, with sample barcodes and sequencing adapters being added in the second step. Sequencing of the libraries was done on either Illumina HiSeq 2500 (2x100 bp) or NovaSeq (2x150 bp). Regarding the original processing steps: MIGEC handled demultiplexing of reads and collapsing into UMI consensus sequences, while MiXCR performed V(D)J alignment. Vaccine-responding clonotypes were defined with edgeR using replicate PBMC samples, requiring FDR below 0.01 and a log2 fold change above 5 up to day 15. CD4 or CD8 identity was assigned to each bulk clonotype according to whether the clonotype was present at higher abundance in the sequenced CD4 repertoire or the sequenced CD8 repertoire. TCRdb trimmed public reads at Q25 via fastp, called clones via MiXCR and kept in-frame beta chains. Rows matching on CDR3 protein sequence are summarized as one entry with the most common DNA and genes. The V and J calls were not made by the authors but by TCRdb's processing. The sample data list some 500,000 distinct CDR3 sequences, and around an eighth of these were observed just once. The top ten hold 11% to 15% of the sample.

Explained via the paper, the treatment or condition label denotes: live attenuated yellow fever vaccine strain. At each blood-draw timepoint, two biological replicates of bulk PBMCs were collected. PBMCs were isolated from peripheral blood using a standard Ficoll-Paque protocol. RNA was extracted with TriZol from bulk PBMCs, CD4 and CD8 fractions, and dextramer-positive and dextramer-negative fractions. Results the study describes overall, beyond this receptor: Most clones expanded after primary vaccination (around 96% of CD4 and around 88% of CD8) were re-detected after the booster, suggesting that broad memory maintenance occurred. Computational filtering was required because FACS-sorted repertoires could contain abundant contaminating clonotypes from the bulk population. Only a couple of donors were included in the study, so the extent to which the findings can be generalized is limited. Compared with the primary T-cell response, the secondary T-cell response was weaker but faster, peaking on day 5 rather than day 15. A small fraction of clonotypes showed up in both the CD4 and CD8 compartments, probably as a result of convergent recombination.

The origin of this receptor is a man aged 30-40 years who received the YFV17D yellow fever vaccine. The rearrangement joined TRBV4-2 to TRBJ2-7; TRBD2 matches 7 bases in the middle. Sequences were derived from PBMCs, sampled on the day of the yellow fever booster vaccination. Here the CDR3 is given as CASSQPVLRETVYEQYF. The DNA sequence reads TGTGCCAGCAGCCAACCCGTTTTGCGGGAGACGGTCTACGAGCAGTACTTC.